The text below deals with one T cell receptor beta chain. These data originate in a study of blood T cell repertoires in COVID-19. Per the study methods: Reference gene primer amplification gave nucleated cell count estimates. The method was immunoSEQ multiplex PCR; TCRdb's version includes in-frame clones alone and lacks a portion of them. V and J calls plus clone size are reproduced from that table; the DNA served to infer D and trimming. The sample holds fewer than 350,000 clones, about 86% seen once. The CDR3 length is 17 residues. Germline CDR1 is MDHEN and CDR2 is SYDVKM. V trimming: 5 bases; J trimming: 3 bases; junction bases outside the gene matches: 12. Participants were placed into cohorts based on the clinical history they reported.

The material sequenced was PBMCs or T cells enriched from blood (not recorded which). The chain carries TRBV28 and TRBJ2-3; TRBD1 agrees at 9 bases. This TCR came from a middle-aged woman with acute COVID-19. The CDR3 spells CASSPFVGTGSTDTQYF. CDR3 DNA sequence: TGTGCCAGCAGTCCCTTCGTCGGGACAGGGAGTACAGATACGCAGTATTTT. The full variable domain, in which reference TRBV28 and TRBJ2-3 provide the parts outside the CDR3, is DVKVTQSSRYLVKRTGEKVFLECVQDMDHENMFWYRQDPGLGLRLIYFSYDVKMKEKGDIPEGYSVSREKKERFSLILESASTNQTSMYLCASSPFVGTGSTDTQYFGPGTRLTVL.